What follows describes a single T cell receptor beta chain. This entry is derived from a study of CD8+ T cells in alopecia areata. The V end lost 5 bases, the J end lost 6 bases, and 10 bases lay between the germline ends. The CDR3 sequence is 12 residues long. Germline-derived CDR1 and CDR2 are SEHNR and FQNEAQ (reference sequence). RNA extraction and reverse transcription yielded cDNA as sequencing template. TCRdb's table, derived via immunoSEQ multiplex PCR, lists solely in-frame clones and lacks some. The sample contains fewer than 250,000 clones, about 60% of which appear only once. The chain recombines TRBV7-9 with TRBJ1-2; D gene unclear. The specimen was CD4+ T cells sorted from blood, collected at week 0. This clonotype was sampled from a human donor with alopecia areata. The CDR3 protein is CASSLGKNGYTF. CDR3 coding DNA: TGTGCCAGCAGCCTTGGGAAGAATGGCTACACCTTC.